The 30 T cell receptor beta chains given below trace back to one sample, sequenced in a study of blood T cell repertoires in COVID-19. Measured with immunoSEQ multiplex PCR; TCRdb has only the in-frame clones, and not every one. Of a few hundred thousand clones listed, about 88% are singletons. Sequenced material: peripheral blood. The receptors stem from a woman in her 70s with COVID-19, enrolled during active disease.

This clone was observed a few times. The rearrangement joins TRBV11-2 to TRBJ1-1; D is uncertain. Germline V CDR1 and CDR2: SGHAT, FQNNGV. The V and J ends lost 1 base and 2 bases respectively, with 8 bases between them. The CDR3 spans 14 residues. The CDR3 bases are TGTGCCAGCAGCTTAGTGGGCAGTAACACTGAAGCTTTCTTT. This codes for CASSLVGSNTEAFF.

The V call is TRBV5-5, the J call TRBJ1-1; TRBD1 might be the D (5 bases). Trimming cost V 0 bases and J 8 bases, with 5 bases left between them. Germline CDR1 and CDR2: SGHKS and YYEKEE (reference sequence). CDR3 length equals 11 residues. CDR3: CASSLDREAFF. In DNA form, the CDR3 reads TGTGCCAGCAGCTTGGACAGGGAAGCTTTCTTT.

V and J are TRBV4-2 and TRBJ2-1, with 7 bases that match TRBD1. This CDR3 is built from 15 residues. Per germline, CDR1 LGHNA and CDR2 YNFKEQ. With 3 bases clipped from V and 8 bases from J, the junction kept 10 bases outside the gene matches. DNA for the CDR3: TGTGCCAGCAGCCACCCGGGACAGCACGGGGATGAGCAGTTCTTC. This translates into CASSHPGQHGDEQFF.

This clone was seen just once. This chain joins TRBV4-3 and TRBJ2-7, with a possible D match to TRBD1 (6 bases). The CDR3 length is 15 residues. V lost 2 bases and J lost 4, with 15 bases in between. CDR1 is LGHNA, CDR2 YSLEER, per germline. This chain's CDR3 is CASSQIRDKGYEQYF. CDR3 coding DNA: TGCGCCAGCAGCCAAATCCGGGACAAGGGGTACGAGCAGTACTTC.

J is TRBJ1-1 and V is TRBV18; D ambiguous. This CDR3 is 17 amino acids long. The ends were cut back, 0 bases at V and 5 bases at J, with 19 bases in the middle. Germline CDR1 is KGHSH and CDR2 is LQKENI. CDR3 residues: CASSPPWRNVGWTEAFF. As DNA, the CDR3 is TGTGCCAGCTCACCACCGTGGAGGAACGTGGGGTGGACTGAAGCTTTCTTT.

The chain employs TRBV7-9 and TRBJ2-7; 7 bases match TRBD1. Trimming cost V 5 bases and J 3 bases; bases outside gene matches: 7. Germline CDR1 SEHNR, CDR2 FQNEAQ (reference sequence). The CDR3 totals 14 residues. CDR3 region: CASSPDDRDYEQYF. CDR3 bases: TGTGCCAGCAGCCCCGATGACAGGGACTACGAGCAGTACTTC.

The rearrangement joins TRBV3-1 (or the pseudogene TRBV3-2) to TRBJ1-3, with D possibly TRBD1 on 6 matching bases. Germline values: CDR1 LGHDT, CDR2 YNNKEL (reference sequence). This CDR3 is 16 amino acids long. V shed 2 bases and J shed 0 bases, with 11 bases lying between them. The CDR3 region has the DNA TGTGCCAGCAGCCAAAACAGGGCCCACTCTGGAAACACCATATATTTT. As protein: CASSQNRAHSGNTIYF.

The chain couples TRBV12-5 to TRBJ2-2, with 7 bases matching TRBD1. With 2 bases clipped from V and 7 bases from J, the junction kept 7 bases outside the gene matches. Germline V gene sequence: CDR1 LGHNT, CDR2 FRNRAP. This CDR3 region has 15 residues. The CDR3 region is CASGLTGDRIGELFF. CDR3 coding DNA: TGTGCTAGTGGTTTGACAGGGGATAGGATCGGGGAGCTGTTTTTT.

This CDR3 is CATSDYSSGYTF. The CDR3 DNA is TGTGCCACCAGTGATTACAGTTCCGGCTACACCTTC. J is TRBJ1-2 and V is TRBV24-1; D unclear. The CDR3 has 12 residues. Germline CDR1 and CDR2: KGHDR and SFDVKD. Trimming left V 2 bases short and J 8 bases short, with 8 bases between.

This chain uses TRBV6-5 with TRBJ2-3; no clear D gene. Trimming took off 4 bases at V and 8 bases at J, with 13 bases between the two ends. Germline V gene lookup returns CDR1 MNHEY and CDR2 SVGAGI. The CDR3 consists of 13 residues. The CDR3 here is CASSSRRLGTQYF. The CDR3 DNA sequence: TGTGCCAGCAGTTCCCGCAGGTTGGGTACGCAGTATTTT.

V and J are TRBV28 and TRBJ1-6, with TRBD1 identical over 8 bases. This CDR3 region has 17 residues. In germline, CDR1 is MDHEN, CDR2 SYDVKM. Unmatched junction bases numbered 12, after V lost 6 bases and J lost 5 bases. The CDR3 bases are TGTGCCAGCAGCCGAGGCAGGGGGCGAGAGGATAATTCACCCCTCCACTTT. It translates to CASSRGRGREDNSPLHF.

The V gene is TRBV27, the J gene TRBJ2-1, with TRBD2 matching 7 bases. This CDR3 spans 17 amino acids. J lost 4 bases, V lost 2 bases, and 11 bases had no gene match. Germline values: CDR1 MNHEY, CDR2 SMNVEV (reference sequence). The CDR3 region is CASSLMMGGRSYNEQFF. For the CDR3, the DNA is TGTGCCAGCAGTTTAATGATGGGGGGGAGAAGTTACAATGAGCAGTTCTTC.

V and J are TRBV7-2 and TRBJ2-7, with 8 bases matching TRBD2. CDR1 and CDR2 from the germline V gene are SGHTA and FQGNSA. There are 15 residues in the CDR3. Unmatched junction bases numbered 6, after V lost 5 bases and J lost 0 bases. The CDR3: CASSPGGLSSYEQYF. CDR3 sequence (DNA): TGTGCCAGCAGCCCGGGGGGGTTGAGCTCCTACGAGCAGTACTTC.

This chain connects TRBV4-1 to TRBJ2-3; 15 bases are a match to TRBD2. V trimming: 4 bases; J trimming: 3 bases; junction bases outside the gene matches: 8. The CDR3 is 18 amino acids. Germline V lookup: CDR1 MGHRA, CDR2 YSYEKL. In DNA, the CDR3 is TGCGCCAGCAGCCGTGGACTAGCGGGGGGGCGGCAGACAGATACGCAGTATTTT. Its translation is CASSRGLAGGRQTDTQYF.

This sequence joins TRBV28 and TRBJ2-7, with a weak D call TRBD1 (6 bases). The CDR3 has 15 amino acids. Germline values: CDR1 MDHEN, CDR2 SYDVKM. V was pared by 6 bases and J by 2 bases, with 17 bases between. CDR3 in amino acids: CASRLKPGQTYEQYF. CDR3 bases: TGTGCCAGCAGGCTAAAGCCGGGACAAACCTACGAGCAGTACTTC.

CDR3 DNA sequence: TGTGCCAGCAGCCCTAGAGGAGGGTTGACTGGAAACACCATATATTTT. Residues: CASSPRGGLTGNTIYF. The chain recombines TRBV9 with TRBJ1-3; no clear D gene. The CDR3 is 16 residues long. Trimming pared 4 bases from V and 2 bases from J, leaving 16 bases between. The germline gives CDR1 SGDLS, CDR2 YYNGEE.

The rearrangement joins TRBV9 to TRBJ1-2; D is uncertain. Germline V gene data show CDR1 as SGDLS and CDR2 as YYNGEE. The V end lost 0 bases, the J end lost 1 base, and 7 bases lay between the germline ends. This CDR3 spans 14 amino acids. The CDR3 coding sequence is TGTGCCAGCAGCGTAGGAGTAAATAACTATGGCTACACCTTC. Residues: CASSVGVNNYGYTF.

The genes are TRBV30 and TRBJ2-7; no reliable D call. The CDR3 totals 12 residues. The V end lost 4 bases, the J end lost 3 bases, and 10 bases lay between the germline ends. CDR1 and CDR2 (germline): GTSNPN, SVGIG (reference sequence). The chain's CDR3 is CAWNKLFYEQYF. CDR3 DNA: TGTGCCTGGAATAAACTCTTCTACGAGCAGTACTTC.

V gene TRBV3-1 (or the pseudogene TRBV3-2) combines with J gene TRBJ1-1, with TRBD1 matching 7 bases. V lost 1 base, J lost 3 bases, and 14 bases stayed unmatched. This CDR3 region has 18 residues. The germline gives CDR1 LGHDT, CDR2 YNNKEL (reference sequence). The CDR3 region is CASSQVGSRTGRDTEAFF. CDR3 bases: TGTGCCAGCAGCCAAGTAGGGTCCAGGACAGGTAGGGACACTGAAGCTTTCTTT.

The rearrangement uses TRBV6-5 and TRBJ1-1, with 7 bases matching TRBD1. J gave up 11 bases and V 6 bases, and 15 bases lay outside the gene matches. The CDR3 is made up of 14 amino acids. Germline V CDR1 and CDR2: MNHEY, SVGAGI. The CDR3 region is CASSSIRFTGEAFF. The CDR3 bases are TGTGCCAGCAGCTCCATAAGGTTTACAGGGGAGGCTTTCTTT.

This clone was seen a few times. J is TRBJ1-1 and V is TRBV6-5; no clear D gene. V lost 6 bases, J lost 0 bases, and 5 bases lay in between. This CDR3 contains 12 residues. CDR1 is MNHEY, CDR2 SVGAGI, per germline. CDR3 in DNA: TGTGCCAGCAGACTCATGAACACTGAAGCTTTCTTT. Protein: CASRLMNTEAFF.

The gene calls are TRBV9 and TRBJ1-1; 10 bases map to TRBD1. V gave up 4 bases and J gave up 4 bases; unmatched junction bases: 7. Per germline, CDR1 SGDLS and CDR2 YYNGEE. The CDR3 runs to 15 residues. CDR3 sequence reads: CASSLGTGVGTEAFF. The CDR3 DNA follows: TGTGCCAGCAGCTTAGGGACAGGGGTGGGCACTGAAGCTTTCTTT.

The V call is TRBV11-1, the J call TRBJ2-7; tentative D call: TRBD1 (6 bases). This CDR3 contains 14 residues. Germline values: CDR1 SGHAT, CDR2 FQDESV (reference sequence). Trimming cost V 5 bases and J 1 base, with 12 bases left between them. This chain's CDR3 is CASSPHGQSYEQYF. CDR3 nucleotides: TGTGCCAGCAGCCCACACGGACAGTCCTACGAGCAGTACTTC.

The rearrangement joins TRBV24-1 to TRBJ1-1; the match to TRBD1 covers 8 bases. The CDR3 runs to 15 residues. The V gene's germline CDR1 is KGHDR and CDR2 SFDVKD. The ends lost 3 bases at V and 7 bases at J; junction bases unmatched: 9. DNA of the CDR3: TGTGCCACCAGTGATCCCGCCAGGGGGCAGGGTGAAGCTTTCTTT. Amino acid sequence: CATSDPARGQGEAFF.

The rearrangement links TRBV5-1 to TRBJ2-7; D is perhaps TRBD2 (5 bases). Germline V lookup: CDR1 SGHRS, CDR2 YFSETQ. Trimming took 4 bases from V and 5 from J, leaving 13 bases between them. There are 13 residues in the CDR3. The CDR3 bases are TGCGCCAGCAGCACCAGTACGGGAAACGAGCAGTACTTC. Its translation is CASSTSTGNEQYF.

The rearrangement joins TRBV18 to TRBJ2-5; D may be TRBD1 (5 bases). Germline assignment: CDR1 KGHSH and CDR2 LQKENI. V was shortened by 2 bases and J by 4 bases, with 14 bases between the two germline ends. CDR3 length equals 15 residues. CDR3 nucleotides: TGTGCCAGCTCACCAAGTTTCGGTGGGGCAGAGACCCAGTACTTC. Protein product: CASSPSFGGAETQYF.

This clone occurred once. V is TRBV6-5 and J is TRBJ2-7; the D gene is possibly TRBD1 (6 bases). Trimming stripped 5 bases from V and 3 bases from J, with 8 bases between. This CDR3 has 12 amino acids. Germline assignment: CDR1 MNHEY and CDR2 SVGAGI. In DNA, the CDR3 is TGTGCCAGCAGTCCACAGGGCTACGAGCAGTACTTC. Translated: CASSPQGYEQYF.

This clone was found a few times. The chain links TRBV7-9 to TRBJ2-1, with D possibly matching TRBD1 (6 bases). Germline V gene sequence: CDR1 SEHNR, CDR2 FQNEAQ (reference sequence). The CDR3 sequence is 11 residues long. The V and J ends lost 6 bases and 10 bases respectively, with 10 bases between them. The CDR3 coding sequence is TGTGCCAGCAGATCGGGACACGAGCAGTTCTTC. Translated, it gives CASRSGHEQFF. Looking up the rest from reference TRBV7-9 and TRBJ2-1 gives the full variable domain: DTGVSQNPRHKITKRGQNVTFRCDPISEHNRLYWYRQTLGQGPEFLTYFQNEAQLEKSRLLSDRFSAERPKGSFSTLEIQRTEQGDSAMYLCASRSGHEQFFGPGTRLTVL.

The chain employs TRBV27 and TRBJ1-1; 10 nucleotides line up with TRBD1. V lost 0 bases and J lost 7; bases outside the gene matches: 8. Per germline, CDR1 MNHEY and CDR2 SMNVEV (reference sequence). There are 16 residues in the CDR3. The CDR3 here is CASSLSLTGGYGEAFF. In DNA, the CDR3 is TGTGCCAGCAGTTTATCTTTGACAGGGGGCTATGGTGAAGCTTTCTTT.

The chain couples TRBV5-4 to TRBJ2-2, with 8 bases aligning to TRBD1. Germline V gene sequence: CDR1 SGHNT, CDR2 YYREEE (reference sequence). The CDR3 is made up of 15 amino acids. With 4 bases clipped from V and 1 base from J, the junction kept 3 bases outside the gene matches. For the CDR3, the DNA is TGTGCCAGCAGCCCCGGGACAGGGAACACCGGGGAGCTGTTTTTT. Amino acid sequence: CASSPGTGNTGELFF.